A selection of T cell receptor beta chains follows, all from one sample in a study of OX40 agonist ivuxolimab in advanced cancers. Generated by immunoSEQ multiplex PCR, the TCRdb table keeps only in-frame clones and is missing some. The sample has more than 100,000 clones; 90% to 95% are singletons. Here the sequenced sample was CD4+ or CD8+ T cells sorted from blood, taken in a trial of the OX40 agonist ivuxolimab. The receptor source for this set is an adult with an advanced solid tumor such as melanoma, head and neck, liver or kidney cancer. The CDR3 runs from the conserved cysteine through the conserved F or W. A D gene is named only where the DNA matches it firmly.

>TRBV18|TRBJ2-3|15|.
TGTGCCAGCTCACCACCTAACAGCCGCACAGATACGCAGTATTTT
CASSPPNSRTDTQYF
>TRBV7-9|TRBJ1-4|14|.
TGTGCCAGCAGCCCAGGGACGACTAATGAAAAACTGTTTTTT
CASSPGTTNEKLFF
>TRBV6-6|TRBJ1-2|16|.
TGTGCCAGCAGTTACGGGCAGGGGCAGCGCGGCTATGGCTACACCTTC
CASSYGQGQRGYGYTF
>TRBV2|TRBJ1-6|14|TRBD1
TGTGCCAGCAGTTTGGACAGGGGCAGTTCACCCCTCCACTTT
CASSLDRGSSPLHF
>TRBV4-3|TRBJ1-1|17|.
TGCGCCAGCAGCCAGGGCCGTAGGGCAGGTAGCATTAATGAAGCTTTCTTT
CASSQGRRAGSINEAFF
>TRBV28|TRBJ2-7|16|.
TGTGCCAGCAGTCCCTGGAGGAGGGGATTTTCCTACGAGCAGTACTTC
CASSPWRRGFSYEQYF
>TRBV28|TRBJ2-2|14|TRBD2
TGTGCCACCCCCGGGAGGGCGTACACCGGGGAGCTGTTTTTT
CATPGRAYTGELFF
>TRBV18|TRBJ1-5|15|TRBD1
TGTGCCAGCTCTCACGGACAGGGGAACAATCAGCCCCAGCATTTT
CASSHGQGNNQPQHF
>TRBV28|TRBJ1-2|14|.
TGTGCCAGCAGTTTATCGCAGGAAGGATATGGCTACACCTTC
CASSLSQEGYGYTF
>TRBV6-5|TRBJ1-2|13|.
TGTGCCAGCACCCATGATCTAGGCTATGGCTACACCTTC
CASTHDLGYGYTF
>TRBV6-5|TRBJ1-2|13|.
TGTGCCAGCAGTTATCAGGGTCTCTATGGCTACACCTTC
CASSYQGLYGYTF
>TRBV19|TRBJ2-5|16|TRBD2
TGTGCCAGTAAGGCCTTGACGGGACTAGCGACGGAGACCCAGTACTTC
CASKALTGLATETQYF
>TRBV18|TRBJ2-4|18|TRBD2
TGTGCCAGCTCGCCTATTCCCGGGACTAAAATAGCCAAAAACATTCAGTACTTC
CASSPIPGTKIAKNIQYF
>TRBV5-1|TRBJ2-7|15|TRBD1
TGCGCCAGCAGCCCCGGGACAGGGCTTTCCTACGAGCAGTACTTC
CASSPGTGLSYEQYF
>TRBV6-6|TRBJ1-5|14|.
TGTGCCAGCAGTCTCCGGGCCACCAATCAGCCCCAGCATTTT
CASSLRATNQPQHF